This T cell receptor beta chain originates from a study of cytomegalovirus exposure and HLA in healthy donors. Of note for this clone: The antigen is unknown.

Study outcomes and limitations: In a later analysis, the majority of CMV-associated beta chains seemingly showed HLA restriction.

Germline V gene sequence: CDR1 LNHDA, CDR2 SQIVND (reference sequence). There are 15 residues in the CDR3. V gave up 0 bases and J gave up 9 bases; unmatched junction bases: 5. Use of 60 Vbeta and 13 Jbeta primers characterized the PCR. Methods used by the authors: Per a later analysis, the number of unique TCR beta chains was about 80 million, of which some 10 million were shared. Generated by immunoSEQ multiplex PCR, the TCRdb table keeps only in-frame clones and is missing some. V and J calls and clone size are those listed in that table; D and trimming were worked out from the DNA. The sample contains 100,000 to 150,000 clones, roughly four fifths of which appear only once.

The V call is TRBV19, the J call TRBJ1-5, with 10 bases identical to TRBD1. The receptor comes from a woman aged 50 to 65 in good health and CMV-seropositive. Sequenced: PBMCs. CDR3 DNA sequence: TGTGCCAGTAGTATAGAGGGACAGGGGATGCGGCCCCAGCATTTT. It encodes CASSIEGQGMRPQHF. The full variable domain, with the rest looked up from reference TRBV19 and TRBJ1-5, is DGGITQSPKYLFRKEGQNVTLSCEQNLNHDAMYWYRQDPGQGLRLIYYSQIVNDFQKGDIAEGYSVSREKKESFPLTVTSAQKNPTAFYLCASSIEGQGMRPQHFGDGTRLSIL.